Below, 15 T cell receptor beta chains from the same sample are listed, as sequenced in a study of cytomegalovirus exposure and HLA in healthy donors. In the PCR, 60 Vbeta and 13 Jbeta primers were used. Clones were sequenced by immunoSEQ multiplex PCR, and TCRdb holds only the in-frame ones, with some missing. The sample contains around 140,000 clones, about 81% of which appear only once. The specimen was PBMCs. The receptors were gathered from a man aged 30-40 years in good health and CMV-seronegative.

For this clone: The sample contains more than one DNA sequence encoding this CDR3. The gene calls are TRBV5-1 and TRBJ1-1; possibly TRBD1 for D (6 bases). The germline V gene encodes CDR1 SGHRS and CDR2 YFSETQ. The CDR3 has 15 amino acids. Trimming removed 0 bases at V and 0 bases at J, with 9 bases between. CDR3 bases: TGCGCCAGCAGCTTGGAGGGGGGGTTGAACACTGAAGCTTTCTTT. Its translation is CASSLEGGLNTEAFF.

The chain carries TRBV7-3 and TRBJ2-5, with TRBD1 identical over 9 bases. CDR1 is SGHTA and CDR2 is FQGTGA in the germline V gene. Trimming removed 3 bases from V and 5 bases from J; junction bases left unmatched: 1. This CDR3 has 13 residues. DNA for the CDR3: TGTGCCAGCAGCTTTGGGACAGGGGAGACCCAGTACTTC. Protein product: CASSFGTGETQYF.

The chain has TRBV5-4 and TRBJ2-1; TRBD1 agrees at 7 bases. The germline V gene encodes CDR1 SGHNT and CDR2 YYREEE (reference sequence). The CDR3 consists of 16 residues. V was clipped by 5 bases and J by 2 bases; unmatched bases: 10. CDR3 amino acids: CASSRDGDRTYNEQFF. CDR3 DNA sequence: TGTGCCAGCAGTCGCGACGGGGACAGAACCTACAATGAGCAGTTCTTC. The complete variable domain, with remaining parts taken from reference TRBV5-4 and TRBJ2-1, reads ETGVTQSPTHLIKTRGQQVTLRCSSQSGHNTVSWYQQALGQGPQFIFQYYREEENGRGNFPPRFSGLQFPNYSSELNVNALELDDSALYLCASSRDGDRTYNEQFFGPGTRLTVL.

The J gene is TRBJ1-5, the V gene TRBV28; D unclear. Germline V gene sequence: CDR1 MDHEN, CDR2 SYDVKM. The CDR3 totals 11 residues. Trimming shortened V by 5 bases and J by 13 bases, and 12 bases separated the two germline ends. In DNA, the CDR3 is TGTGCCAGCAGTAGTTTGGTGCGACAGCATTTT. This gives the protein CASSSLVRQHF.

This sequence joins TRBV11-3 and TRBJ2-1; 8 positions agree with TRBD1. V dropped 2 bases and J dropped 0; count of bases not matched to a gene: 9. This CDR3 is 18 amino acids long. Looked up from germline, CDR1 is SGHNT and CDR2 is YENEEA. CDR3 sequence reads: CASSLSWTGTDSYNEQFF. CDR3 nucleotides: TGTGCCAGCAGCTTAAGTTGGACAGGGACGGACTCCTACAATGAGCAGTTCTTC.

The chain uses TRBV18 and TRBJ1-3; possibly TRBD1 for D (6 bases). Germline lookup yields CDR1 KGHSH and CDR2 LQKENI. The CDR3 totals 15 residues. V shed 4 bases and J shed 4 bases, with 14 bases lying between them. The DNA of the CDR3 is TGTGCCAGCTCACAATTACAGGGTACCGGAAACACCATATATTTT. Translation: CASSQLQGTGNTIYF.

The chain employs TRBV15 and TRBJ1-2, with 7 bases matching TRBD1. This CDR3 is built from 15 residues. Per the germline V gene, CDR1 is LNHNV and CDR2 is YYDKDF (reference sequence). V was clipped by 0 bases and J by 4 bases; unmatched bases: 5. The CDR3 nucleotides are TGTGCCACCAGCAGAGAAAAGGGGGCTAGCTATGGCTACACCTTC. It translates to CATSREKGASYGYTF.

This chain uses TRBV5-4 with TRBJ2-3; possibly TRBD1 for D (6 bases). Deletions cut 1 base from V and 6 bases from J, with 15 bases between. The CDR3 contains 15 residues. Germline CDR1 reads SGHNT; CDR2 reads YYREEE (reference sequence). CDR3 amino acids: CASSLSRGTADTQYF. CDR3 nucleotide sequence: TGTGCCAGCAGCTTGTCGAGGGGGACGGCCGATACGCAGTATTTT.

This clone has more than one count but fewer than ten. The chain links TRBV29-1 to TRBJ2-7; D is perhaps TRBD2 (6 bases). This CDR3 has 12 residues. V was cut by 7 bases and J by 5 bases, with 15 bases left in between. CDR1 is SQVTM and CDR2 is ANQGSEA in the germline V gene. The CDR3 loop reads CSAGQGGDEQYF. CDR3 nucleotides: TGCAGCGCCGGTCAGGGCGGGGACGAGCAGTACTTC.

The J gene is TRBJ1-6, the V gene TRBV5-1; 8 nucleotides align to TRBD1. V lost 1 base and J lost 8; bases outside the gene matches: 5. In germline, CDR1 is SGHRS, CDR2 YFSETQ. The CDR3 runs to 15 residues. CDR3 residues: CASSLFGTGDSPLHF. CDR3 DNA: TGCGCCAGCAGCTTGTTTGGGACAGGAGATTCACCCCTCCACTTT.

This clone occurred a few times. V gene TRBV5-1 combines with J gene TRBJ1-1; 7 bases are a match to TRBD1. The length of the CDR3 is 16 residues. Germline CDR1 and CDR2: SGHRS and YFSETQ. The V segment lost 5 bases and the J segment 0 bases; nucleotides outside the gene matches: 10. Written as DNA, the CDR3 is TGCGCCAGCAGTCCACCTAGACAGGGCCTGAACACTGAAGCTTTCTTT. The encoded protein is CASSPPRQGLNTEAFF.

The chain is built from TRBV6-5 and TRBJ1-2; D may be TRBD1 (5 bases). CDR1 and CDR2 (germline): MNHEY, SVGAGI. This CDR3 has 14 amino acids. Trimming took off 6 bases at V and 5 bases at J, with 16 bases between the two ends. The CDR3, as DNA: TGTGCCAGCAGCGCACGGGGGGGGAGATATGGCTACACCTTC. Amino acid sequence: CASSARGGRYGYTF.

The chain combines TRBV6-5 with TRBJ2-1, with 14 bases fitting TRBD2. J gave up 8 bases and V 0 bases, and 3 bases lay outside the gene matches. Germline values: CDR1 MNHEY, CDR2 SVGAGI. The CDR3 spans 16 residues. CDR3 amino acids: CASSYSTSGRADEQFF. The CDR3 DNA is TGTGCCAGCAGTTACTCGACTAGCGGGAGGGCCGATGAGCAGTTCTTC.

With respect to this clone: This CDR3 is also generated by other DNA sequences in the sample. V and J are TRBV28 and TRBJ1-2, with a weak D call TRBD1 (5 bases). This CDR3 region has 14 residues. Trimming took 5 bases from V and 1 from J, leaving 11 bases between them. Germline assignment: CDR1 MDHEN and CDR2 SYDVKM. CDR3 amino acids: CASSLLGGNYGYTF. CDR3 bases: TGTGCCAGCAGTCTCCTCGGGGGTAACTATGGCTACACCTTC.

The chain links TRBV2 to TRBJ2-1; 9 bases are a match to TRBD1. CDR1 SNHLY and CDR2 FYNNEI come from the germline V gene. This CDR3 spans 14 amino acids. Unmatched junction bases numbered 9, after V lost 7 bases and J lost 8 bases. The CDR3 sequence is CASKGTGGADEQFF. DNA of the CDR3: TGTGCCAGCAAGGGAACAGGGGGCGCGGATGAGCAGTTCTTC.